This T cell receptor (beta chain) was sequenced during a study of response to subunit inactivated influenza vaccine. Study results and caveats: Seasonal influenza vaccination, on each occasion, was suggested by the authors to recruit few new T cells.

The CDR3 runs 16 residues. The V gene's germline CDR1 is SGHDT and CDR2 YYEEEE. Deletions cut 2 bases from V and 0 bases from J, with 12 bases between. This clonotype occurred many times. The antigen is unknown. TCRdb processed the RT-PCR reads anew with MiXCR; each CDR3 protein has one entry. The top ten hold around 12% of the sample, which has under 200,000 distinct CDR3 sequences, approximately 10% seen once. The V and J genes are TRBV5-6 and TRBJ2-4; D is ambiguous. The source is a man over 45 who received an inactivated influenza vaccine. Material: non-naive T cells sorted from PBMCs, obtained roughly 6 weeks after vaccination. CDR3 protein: CASSLTNTLAKNIQYF. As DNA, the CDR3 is TGTGCCAGCAGCTTAACAAATACTCTAGCCAAAAACATTCAGTACTTC.